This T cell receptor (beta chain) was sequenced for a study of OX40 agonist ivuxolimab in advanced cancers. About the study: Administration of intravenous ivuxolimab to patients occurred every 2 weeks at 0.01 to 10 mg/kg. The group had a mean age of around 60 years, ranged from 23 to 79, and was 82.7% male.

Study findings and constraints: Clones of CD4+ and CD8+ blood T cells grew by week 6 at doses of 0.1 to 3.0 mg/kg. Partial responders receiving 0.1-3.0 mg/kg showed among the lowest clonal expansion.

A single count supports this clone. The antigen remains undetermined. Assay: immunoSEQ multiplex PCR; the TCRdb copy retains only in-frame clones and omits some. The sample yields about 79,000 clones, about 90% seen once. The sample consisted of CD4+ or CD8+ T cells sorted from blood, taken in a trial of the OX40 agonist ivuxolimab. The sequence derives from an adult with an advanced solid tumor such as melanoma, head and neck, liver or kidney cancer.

As DNA, the CDR3 is TGTGCCTGGAGTGAGCAGTATAATTCACCCCTCCACTTT. Its protein product is CAWSEQYNSPLHF. The J gene is TRBJ1-6, the V gene TRBV30; D is uncertain. This CDR3 spans 13 amino acids. Germline CDR1 GTSNPN, CDR2 SVGIG (reference sequence). Trimming pared 1 base from V and 4 bases from J, leaving 5 bases between.